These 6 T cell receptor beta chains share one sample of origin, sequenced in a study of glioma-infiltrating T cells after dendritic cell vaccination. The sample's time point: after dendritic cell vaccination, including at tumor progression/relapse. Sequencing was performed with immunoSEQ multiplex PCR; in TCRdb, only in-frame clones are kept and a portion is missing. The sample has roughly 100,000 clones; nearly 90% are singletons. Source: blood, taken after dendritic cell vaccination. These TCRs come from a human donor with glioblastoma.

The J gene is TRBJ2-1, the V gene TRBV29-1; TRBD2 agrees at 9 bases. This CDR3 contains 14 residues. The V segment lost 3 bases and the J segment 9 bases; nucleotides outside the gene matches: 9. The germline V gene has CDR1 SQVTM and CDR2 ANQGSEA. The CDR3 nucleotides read TGCAGCGTTGAGTCCAGCGGGGGGTTCGGTGAGCAGTTCTTC. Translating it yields CSVESSGGFGEQFF.

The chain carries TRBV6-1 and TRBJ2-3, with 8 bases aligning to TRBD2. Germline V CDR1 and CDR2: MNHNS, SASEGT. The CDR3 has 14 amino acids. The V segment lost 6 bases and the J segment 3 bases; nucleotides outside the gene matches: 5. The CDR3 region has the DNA TGTGCCAGCAGGGCGGGGGGCTCTACAGATACGCAGTATTTT. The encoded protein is CASRAGGSTDTQYF.

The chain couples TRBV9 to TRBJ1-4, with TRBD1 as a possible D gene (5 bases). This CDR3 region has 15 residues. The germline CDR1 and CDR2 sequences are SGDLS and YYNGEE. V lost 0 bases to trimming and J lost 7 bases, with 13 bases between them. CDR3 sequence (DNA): TGTGCCAGCAGCGTAGGAATAGGGGAGGGTGAAAAACTGTTTTTT. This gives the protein CASSVGIGEGEKLFF.

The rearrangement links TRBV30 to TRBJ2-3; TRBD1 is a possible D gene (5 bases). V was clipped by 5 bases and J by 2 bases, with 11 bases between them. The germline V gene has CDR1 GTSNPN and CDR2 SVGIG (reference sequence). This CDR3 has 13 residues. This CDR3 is CAWGQSPTDTQYF. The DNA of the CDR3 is TGTGCCTGGGGACAATCTCCCACAGATACGCAGTATTTT.

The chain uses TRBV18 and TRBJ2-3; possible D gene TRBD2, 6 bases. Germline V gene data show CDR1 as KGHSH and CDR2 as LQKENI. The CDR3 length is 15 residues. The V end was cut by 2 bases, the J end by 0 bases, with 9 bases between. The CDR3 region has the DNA TGTGCCAGCTCACCAGCGGGGATTAGCACAGATACGCAGTATTTT. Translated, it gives CASSPAGISTDTQYF.

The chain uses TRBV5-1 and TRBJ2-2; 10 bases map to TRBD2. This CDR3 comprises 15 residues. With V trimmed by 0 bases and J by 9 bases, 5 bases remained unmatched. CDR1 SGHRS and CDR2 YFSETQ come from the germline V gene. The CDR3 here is CASSLEAGGQRELFF. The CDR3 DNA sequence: TGCGCCAGCAGCTTGGAAGCGGGGGGGCAGAGGGAGCTGTTTTTT.